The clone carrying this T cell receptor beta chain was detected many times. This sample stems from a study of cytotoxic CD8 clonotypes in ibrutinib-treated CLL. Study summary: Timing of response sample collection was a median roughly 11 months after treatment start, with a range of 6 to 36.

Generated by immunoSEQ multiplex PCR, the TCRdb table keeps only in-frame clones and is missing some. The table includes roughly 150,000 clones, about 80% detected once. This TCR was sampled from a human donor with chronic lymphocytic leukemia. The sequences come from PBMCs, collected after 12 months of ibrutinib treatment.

This CDR3 is CAWSLLGGQGNQPQHF. CDR3 nucleotide sequence: TGTGCCTGGAGTCTTTTGGGCGGTCAAGGCAATCAGCCCCAGCATTTT. The chain carries TRBV30 and TRBJ1-5; the D is unclear. Trimming shortened V by 2 bases and J by 2 bases, and 16 bases separated the two germline ends. Germline V CDR1 and CDR2: GTSNPN, SVGIG (reference sequence). This CDR3 is 16 amino acids long.